Listed here is a single TCR beta chain. Clones were sequenced by immunoSEQ multiplex PCR, and TCRdb holds only the in-frame ones, with some missing. The table lists around 170,000 clones, around nine tenths of them singletons. These data belong to a study of control samples from healthy donors and cancer patients. V was pared by 4 bases and J by 4 bases, with 10 bases of the junction left unmatched. Germline V gene sequence: CDR1 ENHRY, CDR2 SYGVKD. The CDR3 runs 15 residues. The TCR sequence derives from a young man in good health. The rearrangement links TRBV10-3 to TRBJ2-7; 7 bases agree with TRBD1. Sequencing used blood. The CDR3 reads CAISAAGTANYEQYF. The DNA for the CDR3 is TGTGCCATCAGTGCCGCCGGGACAGCGAATTACGAGCAGTACTTC.